The table lists the clone carrying this TCR beta chain with a few counts. Its antigen is not known. The sample belongs to a study of cytomegalovirus exposure and HLA in healthy donors. The overall study: A data release that came early held some 79 million unique TCRs from HLA-typed donors.

Points from the study as a whole: In an earlier analysis, in 540 or so donors, most V segments appeared productive either ~87% or ~30% of the time.

This CDR3 has 16 residues. V was shortened by 2 bases and J by 3 bases, with 14 bases between the two germline ends. From germline, CDR1 is KGHSH and CDR2 LQKENI. PCR amplification relied on 60 Vbeta primers (plus 13 Jbeta primers). Some clones are missing from TCRdb's copy, which holds only in-frame ones; the method was immunoSEQ multiplex PCR. The table has about 59,000 clones, about four fifths seen once; the top ten hold over 3%. The receptor's source is a woman in her thirties or forties in good health and CMV-seronegative. V is TRBV18 and J is TRBJ1-5, with D unclear. The sequenced sample consisted of PBMCs. The CDR3 DNA reads as TGTGCCAGCTCACCATATTCCCCTGGCCACAATCAGCCCCAGCATTTT. Translating gives CASSPYSPGHNQPQHF.